Listed here are 17 T cell receptor beta chains from one sample, sequenced in a study of blood T cells in healthy people across ages. Combining a sample-barcoded 5' primer with a J-beta primer mix, a second PCR ran for about 7 to 11 cycles. TCRdb reanalysed the 5' RACE reads using MiXCR and keeps one entry per CDR3 protein. The table has some 780,000 distinct CDR3 sequences, approximately 53% seen once; the top ten hold roughly 25%. Specimen: blood. The receptor set was obtained from a man aged 35 to 55 in good health.

V and J are TRBV6-5 and TRBJ1-5; TRBD1 might be the D (5 bases). Looked up from germline, CDR1 is MNHEY and CDR2 is SVGAGI. The CDR3 totals 15 residues. Trimming removed 7 bases at V and 3 bases at J, with 16 bases between. The CDR3 spells CASTNGGGNNQPQHF. The CDR3 region has the DNA TGTGCCAGCACTAACGGGGGTGGGAACAATCAGCCCCAGCATTTT.

V gene TRBV12-3 or TRBV12-4 combines with J gene TRBJ2-4; tentative D call: TRBD2 (7 bases). Between the trimmed V and J ends, which lost 6 bases and 2 bases, there was a span of 17 bases. The CDR3 has 16 residues. The CDR3 is CASRGRGSNTKNIQYF. For the CDR3, the DNA is TGTGCCAGCAGGGGGAGGGGGAGTAATACCAAAAACATTCAGTACTTC.

The gene calls are TRBV6-6 and TRBJ2-7; tentative D call: TRBD2 (5 bases). The DNA matches TRBJ2-5 better at its end, which makes the J call doubtful. CDR1 is MNHNY and CDR2 is SVGAGI in the germline V gene (reference sequence). This CDR3 comprises 13 residues. The CDR3 DNA follows: TGTGCCAGCAGTCGGCGGGTACGGGAGACCCAGTACTTC. Amino acids: CASSRRVRETQYF.

Only one count was recorded for this clonotype. The chain recombines TRBV10-3 with TRBJ1-2, with D tentatively TRBD1 (5 bases). Germline-derived CDR1 and CDR2 are ENHRY and SYGVKD. V shed 4 bases and J shed 2 bases, with 11 bases lying between them. The CDR3 length is 14 residues. The CDR3 reads CAISVAAGNYGYTF. CDR3 DNA: TGTGCCATCAGTGTGGCAGCAGGGAACTATGGCTACACCTTC.

The chain links TRBV6-5 to TRBJ2-3; D call uncertain. Germline CDR1 and CDR2: MNHEY and SVGAGI. Trimming shortened V by 7 bases and J by 2 bases, and 13 bases separated the two germline ends. The CDR3 is 14 residues long. Here the CDR3 DNA reads TGTGCCAGCAAAGGCTCACCCTCCACAGATACGCAGTATTTT. Protein: CASKGSPSTDTQYF.

This clonotype was found many times. The chain uses TRBV13 and TRBJ2-1; D remains unclear. Trimming cost V 0 bases and J 6 bases, with 12 bases left between them. Germline CDR1 reads PRHDT; CDR2 reads FYEKMQ (reference sequence). The CDR3 spans 15 residues. Here the CDR3 reads CASSLGRSWGNEQFF. In nucleotides, the CDR3 is TGTGCCAGCAGCTTAGGCAGGTCCTGGGGCAATGAGCAGTTCTTC.

V is TRBV7-9 and J is TRBJ2-1; 9 bases map to TRBD2. Per germline, CDR1 SEHNR and CDR2 FQNEAQ (reference sequence). The CDR3 has 17 residues. J gave up 3 bases and V 1 base, and 7 bases lay outside the gene matches. The chain's CDR3 is CASSLGALAGDYNEQFF. The DNA of the CDR3 is TGTGCCAGCAGCTTAGGGGCCTTAGCGGGAGACTACAATGAGCAGTTCTTC.

The CDR3 DNA reads as TGCGCCAGCAGCCAAGCTGACGGACGCTCCTACGAGCAGTACTTC. It translates to CASSQADGRSYEQYF. The chain uses TRBV4-1 and TRBJ2-7; no clear D. The V end was cut by 1 base, the J end by 0 bases, with 10 bases between. The CDR3 sequence is 15 residues long. In germline, CDR1 is MGHRA, CDR2 YSYEKL.

In this sample, this clonotype turned up a few times. J is TRBJ2-3 and V is TRBV7-2, with unresolved D. The CDR3 length is 15 residues. Per germline, CDR1 SGHTA and CDR2 FQGNSA. Trimming took 6 bases from V and 2 from J, leaving 15 bases between them. CDR3 amino acids: CASSLEIVYTDTQYF. DNA of the CDR3: TGTGCCAGCAGTCTCGAAATAGTCTACACAGATACGCAGTATTTT.

In regard to this clonotype: The junction does not match germline at one end; this may be a read error. This chain uses TRBV5-5 with TRBJ2-5, with 7 nucleotides matching TRBD2. The CDR3 runs to 12 residues. In germline, CDR1 is SGHKS, CDR2 YYEKEE (reference sequence). Here the CDR3 DNA reads TGTGCCGGCAGCTGGGAGGGGGAGACCCAGTACTTC. Its protein product is CAGSWEGETQYF.

The chain employs TRBV9 and TRBJ2-5; 14 bases line up with TRBD2. J lost 3 bases, V lost 2 bases, and 9 bases had no gene match. Germline V lookup: CDR1 SGDLS, CDR2 YYNGEE. The CDR3 runs to 18 residues. The CDR3 spells CASSVVPGLAGVKETQYF. As DNA, the CDR3 is TGTGCCAGCAGCGTTGTCCCGGGACTAGCGGGAGTGAAAGAGACCCAGTACTTC.

The V and J genes are TRBV5-1 and TRBJ2-1; 8 bases are a match to TRBD2. The CDR3 has 16 residues. CDR1 and CDR2 from the germline V gene are SGHRS and YFSETQ. V lost 1 base, J lost 8 bases, and 11 bases stayed unmatched. The CDR3 reads CASSLYNGGASDEQFF. DNA of the CDR3: TGCGCCAGCAGCTTGTATAACGGGGGGGCATCGGATGAGCAGTTCTTC.

This rearrangement joins TRBV10-3 to TRBJ2-7; the D gene is possibly TRBD2 (5 bases). CDR1 and CDR2 (germline): ENHRY, SYGVKD. This CDR3 region has 12 residues. Trimming took off 0 bases at V and 6 bases at J, with 6 bases between the two ends. The CDR3 reads CAISESGSEQYF. DNA for the CDR3: TGTGCCATCAGTGAGTCAGGGAGCGAGCAGTACTTC.

This clonotype has a handful of counts. V is TRBV3-1 and J is TRBJ2-1; TRBD2 matches at 7 bases. V shed 1 base, J shed 7 bases, and the junction held 4 bases outside the gene matches. The CDR3 is 14 amino acids. Germline CDR1 reads LGHDT; CDR2 reads YNNKEL (reference sequence). The CDR3 DNA reads TGTGCCAGCAGCCAAGTCGCGGGAGCAAATGAGCAGTTCTTC. Translated, it gives CASSQVAGANEQFF.

V and J are TRBV5-1 and TRBJ2-7; a possible D gene is TRBD2 (5 bases). Germline V CDR1 and CDR2: SGHRS, YFSETQ. Between the trimmed V and J ends, which lost 0 bases and 2 bases, there was a span of 15 bases. The CDR3 consists of 16 residues. The CDR3 DNA is TGCGCCAGCAGCTTGGGGTCGGAGGAGCGCGCCTACGAGCAGTACTTC. This sequence encodes CASSLGSEERAYEQYF.

The chain couples TRBV11-1 to TRBJ1-6, with D tentatively TRBD1 (5 bases). The V gene lost 1 base and the J gene lost 7 bases, with 8 bases spanning the gap. This CDR3 is 14 amino acids long. Germline-derived CDR1 and CDR2 are SGHAT and FQDESV (reference sequence). For the CDR3, the DNA is TGTGCCAGCAGCTTAGTGACAGAAAATTCACCCCTCCACTTT. This codes for CASSLVTENSPLHF.

The chain is built from TRBV4-2 and TRBJ2-7, with 8 bases lining up with TRBD1. This CDR3 is 17 amino acids long. Germline V gene lookup returns CDR1 LGHNA and CDR2 YNFKEQ. Trimming removed 2 bases from V and 3 bases from J; junction bases left unmatched: 12. CDR3 sequence reads: CASSQNGQGSGYYEQYF. DNA of the CDR3: TGTGCCAGCAGCCAAAATGGACAGGGTTCAGGGTACTACGAGCAGTACTTC.